This record covers a single T cell receptor beta chain. This may come from a read error, since a much larger clone is one base off. The sample belongs to a study of CDR3 diversity in severe acne. The CDR3 loop spans 16 amino acids. Germline V lookup: CDR1 SEHNR, CDR2 FQNEAQ (reference sequence). MiXCR, run by TCRdb on the PCR reads, gives a single entry per CDR3 protein. The table includes approximately 77,000 distinct CDR3 sequences, under 55% detected once. The sequenced sample was blood. The receptor was derived from a male donor with severe acne vulgaris. This chain links TRBV7-9 with TRBJ2-3; 10 bases align to TRBD2. The CDR3 sequence: CASSLGSGRAGDAQYF. DNA for the CDR3: TGTGCCAGCAGCTTAGGAAGCGGGAGGGCCGGAGATGCGCAGTATTTT.